Below, one TCR beta chain is given with its context. Its antigen is unknown. One base away there is no much larger clone; base qualities are not given. TCRbeta CDR3 regions were amplified from genomic DNA using the immunoSEQ Assay, a bias-controlled multiplex PCR. On the study's bioinformatics: The number of nucleated cells in each sample was estimated by amplification of reference gene primers within the assay. Sequence reads were collapsed and filtered to measure the absolute abundance of every unique TCRbeta CDR3 rearrangement. For each sample, productive Simpson clonality was calculated as the square root of Simpson's diversity index over productive rearrangements. The table comes from immuneACCESS by way of TCRdb, which keeps in-frame sequences with V and J called. Part of the clones is missing from these tables; in studies checked, under half for an unresolved V gene and the rest for unknown reasons. That table gives V, J and clone size, and the DNA gave D and trimming. In this sample the table shows under 200,000 clones, roughly four fifths of which occur a single time. The top ten clones comprise about 5.5% of the sample.

This entry belongs to a study of blood T cell repertoires in COVID-19 (dated by TCRdb to the early 2020s). Study-wide context: The collaborator samples originated in the United States, Italy and Spain and spanned the acute and convalescent phases of COVID-19. The sample metadata nearly always contained a de-identified subject ID, COVID-19 status, age in years and sex. HLA class I and class II types, where available, came from metadata supplied by the sample provider rather than from assay-based typing. The repertoires were released in a freely available public database meant as a resource for research on the immune response to SARS-CoV-2. The prospective study material was composed of cDNA or gDNA derived from T cells, B-cell-depleted T cells, or PBMCs. Deeply sampled blood TCRbeta repertoires from subjects exposed to, actively infected with, or recovered from COVID-19 were included in the dataset. The samples were drawn from the first 160 participants of the ongoing ImmuneRACE study and from 1,254 subjects provided by 6 global collaborators. General conclusions and limits of the study: How much clinical and demographic metadata was included differed by source and by participant, and the metadata was provided uncurated.

Collaborating institutions collected whole blood in K2EDTA tubes following their own protocols. For TCRbeta analysis, collaborators shipped samples in one of three forms: frozen whole blood, isolated PBMCs, or DNA extracted from either of those sample types. Based on the germline V gene, the CDR1 and CDR2 sequences are SGHTA and FQGTGA. Taken from cysteine to phenylalanine, the CDR3 has 14 residues. Left in the record is the CDR3 DNA by itself, 42 bases read in frame from the first base. V has 4 bases trimmed and J has 1 base trimmed; junction bases matching no gene number 3. The sequencing input was peripheral blood. The chain is encoded by TRBV7-3 joined to TRBJ1-1; TRBD1 fits 7 bases in the junction. The source of this sequence is a woman in her twenties or thirties with acute or convalescent COVID-19. The CDR3 in this case is CASSSQGRNTEAFF. The DNA reads TGTGCCAGCAGCTCACAGGGGCGGAACACTGAAGCTTTCTTT.